Given below is one T cell receptor beta chain in context. A few counts support this clonotype. Its cognate antigen has yet to be identified. No clone much larger than this one lies a single base away; base qualities are absent. TCR cDNA was made using 5'RACE template switching, a step that added a universal primer site and unique molecular identifiers. cDNA synthesis was primed from both the TCR alpha and TCR beta constant segments. Library amplification involved two PCR steps, and the second step added sample barcodes and sequencing adapters. Sequencing of libraries was done on Illumina HiSeq 2500 (2x100 bp) or NovaSeq (2x150 bp). As for how the authors treated the data: Reads were demultiplexed and collapsed into UMI consensus sequences with MIGEC, and V(D)J alignment was performed with MiXCR. Vaccine-responding clonotypes were defined with edgeR using replicate PBMC samples, requiring FDR below 0.01 and a log2 fold change above 5 up to day 15. Bulk clonotypes were assigned CD4 or CD8 identity according to which sequenced CD4 or CD8 repertoire held them at higher abundance. TCRdb ran its own pipeline on the public reads, namely fastp trimming at Q25 and MiXCR clone calling, and kept in-frame beta chains. When rows share a CDR3 protein, they turn into one entry using the most common DNA and genes. TCRdb, rather than the study authors, made the V and J calls. The sample table shows 620,000 or so distinct CDR3 sequences, and around a sixth are seen once. The top ten hold roughly 17% of the sample.

The treatment or condition label for this specimen denotes: live attenuated yellow fever vaccine strain. At each blood-draw timepoint, two biological replicates of bulk PBMCs were obtained. A standard Ficoll-Paque protocol was used to isolate PBMCs from peripheral blood. TriZol was used to extract RNA from bulk PBMCs, CD4 and CD8 fractions, and dextramer-positive and dextramer-negative fractions. V gives up 2 bases and J gives up 1 base, and the segment between their germline ends measures 10 bases. CDR1 MNHEY and CDR2 SVGAGI were looked up in the germline V gene. CDR3 length: 15 amino acids, cysteine to phenylalanine. Only the CDR3 DNA is retained, 45 bases long and in frame from the first base. The data were taken from a study of T cells after yellow fever vaccination (dated by TCRdb to the late 2010s). Regarding the study in general: The SMART-Seq v4 Ultra Low Input RNA kit was used to prepare libraries from fractions with low cell numbers. To track T-cell clones before and after primary and booster YFV17D yellow fever vaccination, bulk TCR alpha and beta repertoires were sequenced longitudinally. The cohort comprised two healthy male donors, one aged 18 to 30 and one aged 30 to 39 years. Bulk PBMC replicates and cell subsets were isolated from blood drawn at multiple timepoints before and after both primary and secondary immunization. What the authors observed across the whole study: A small fraction of clonotypes appeared in both the CD4 and CD8 compartments, likely as a result of convergent recombination. Most clones expanded after primary vaccination were re-detected after the booster (almost 98% of CD4 and around 88% of CD8), suggesting broad memory maintenance. Computational filtering was needed because FACS-sorted repertoires could contain abundant contaminating clonotypes from the bulk population. The secondary T-cell response was weaker than the primary response but faster, peaking on day 5 instead of day 15. Only a couple of donors were included in the study, so the extent to which the findings can be generalized is limited.

The receptor chain draws on TRBV6-5 and TRBJ2-3; perhaps TRBD1 is the D gene, with 6 bases matching. Sample: PBMCs, taken roughly 5 days after the first yellow fever vaccination. The TCR comes from a young man who received the YFV17D yellow fever vaccine. CDR3 sequence: CASSYGYRGTDTQYF. Read as DNA, the sequence is TGTGCCAGCAGTTACGGGTACAGGGGCACAGATACGCAGTATTTT.